This T cell receptor (beta chain) comes out of a study of blood T cell repertoires in COVID-19 (TCRdb year 2020). Turning to the overall study: Samples covering the acute and convalescent phases of COVID-19 were provided by collaborators in the United States, Italy and Spain. The material from the prospective study consisted of cDNA or gDNA derived from T cells, B-cell-depleted T cells, or PBMCs. Deeply sampled blood TCRbeta repertoires from subjects exposed to, actively infected with, or recovered from COVID-19 were included in the dataset. The repertoires were released in a freely available public database meant as a resource for research on the immune response to SARS-CoV-2. Samples were obtained from the ongoing ImmuneRACE study (first 160 participants) and from over 1,000 subjects provided by 6 global collaborators. The sample metadata nearly always contained a de-identified subject ID, COVID-19 status, age in years and sex. Where available, HLA class I and class II types were obtained from metadata supplied by the sample provider rather than from assay-based typing. Broad study findings and their caveats: The amount of clinical and demographic metadata varied by source and participant and was provided uncurated.

Another Seattle source contributed samples from volunteer blood donors who had recovered from COVID-19. Each collaborating institution followed its own protocols to collect whole blood in K2EDTA tubes. For TCRbeta analysis, collaborators shipped samples as frozen whole blood, isolated PBMCs, or DNA extracted from either of those sample types. This clone was seen more than once but under ten times. Which antigen it targets is not known. Base qualities are missing; no much larger clone stands one base away. TCRbeta CDR3 regions were amplified from genomic DNA using the immunoSEQ Assay, a bias-controlled multiplex PCR. As for how the authors treated the data: The number of nucleated cells in each sample was estimated from the amplification of reference gene primers within the assay. To quantify the absolute abundance of each unique TCRbeta CDR3 rearrangement, sequence reads were collapsed and filtered. For each sample, productive Simpson clonality was calculated by taking the square root of Simpson's diversity index across productive rearrangements. This is the immuneACCESS table as TCRdb keeps it, with only in-frame sequences that have V and J called. A part of the clones is gone; compared with another copy, unresolved V genes explain less than half, and the rest is unexplained. V and J calls and clone size follow that table, whereas D and trimming were derived from the DNA. The sample table records roughly 300,000 clones; roughly 86% of these occur just once. Roughly 7.1% of the sample belongs to the ten largest clones.

The germline V and J ends show losses of 6 bases and 4 bases respectively, and no gene match explains 9 bases of the junction. Inclusive of the bounding cysteine and phenylalanine, the CDR3 is 16 residues long. Kept here is only the CDR3 DNA, which spans 48 bases and is read in frame from base 1. For CDR1 and CDR2, the germline V gene (reference sequence) lists PRHDT and FYEKMQ. The sample taken for sequencing was peripheral blood. This chain joins TRBV13 to TRBJ2-7; a stretch of 13 junction bases matches TRBD2. This TCR derives from a woman between 45 and 65 years old who had recovered from COVID-19. The bases read TGTGCCAGCAGTTCAGTGACTAGCGGGGGGAATTACGAGCAGTACTTC. Translated, it gives CASSSVTSGGNYEQYF.